Sequencing of this T cell receptor beta chain was carried out in a study of blood T cell repertoires in COVID-19. Per germline, CDR1 GTSNPN and CDR2 SVGIG (reference sequence). The V end lost 3 bases, the J end lost 0 bases, and 9 bases lay between the germline ends. The CDR3 spans 14 residues. Clones were sequenced by immunoSEQ multiplex PCR, and TCRdb holds only the in-frame ones, with some missing. The table includes 250,000 to 350,000 clones, 85% to 90% detected once. Sample: PBMCs or T cells enriched from blood (not recorded which). This receptor was identified in a woman aged 18-29 years with acute COVID-19. The gene calls are TRBV30 and TRBJ2-1; D is unclear. Here the CDR3 DNA reads TGTGCCTGGAGGGAGTCCAGCTCCTACAATGAGCAGTTCTTC. Translating it yields CAWRESSSYNEQFF.